Following are 31 T cell receptor beta chains from one sample sequenced in a study of blood T cell repertoires in COVID-19. Produced via immunoSEQ multiplex PCR; TCRdb's table is partial and in-frame only. The sample holds approximately 150,000 clones, over 80% seen once. Sequencing was done on a sample of peripheral blood. The receptors here all came from a man aged 65-85 years who had recovered from COVID-19.

The genes are TRBV28 and TRBJ1-6, with D unresolved. The CDR3 extends over 15 amino acids. Germline CDR1 is MDHEN and CDR2 is SYDVKM. The ends were cut back, 5 bases at V and 10 bases at J, with 18 bases in the middle. CDR3 sequence reads: CASSPSLGLNSPLHF. The CDR3 DNA sequence: TGTGCCAGCAGTCCTAGCCTAGGACTTAACTCACCCCTCCACTTT.

V gene TRBV3-1 (or the pseudogene TRBV3-2) combines with J gene TRBJ2-7; 11 nucleotides agree with TRBD2. The CDR3 length is 20 residues. J lost 0 bases, V lost 1 base, and 14 bases had no gene match. Per germline, CDR1 LGHDT and CDR2 YNNKEL (reference sequence). The CDR3 here is CASSQALLAGVDFSSYEQYF. CDR3 nucleotides: TGTGCCAGCAGCCAAGCCTTACTAGCGGGAGTTGATTTTAGCTCCTACGAGCAGTACTTC.

V and J are TRBV7-6 and TRBJ2-7, with 10 bases that match TRBD2. CDR3 length: 18 amino acids. J was trimmed by 5 bases and V by 5 bases; bases with no gene match: 18. Per germline, CDR1 SGHVS and CDR2 FNYEAQ. The CDR3 DNA reads TGTGCCAGCAGCCTCCGCGGGCTAGCGGGAGATTATCTCGACGAGCAGTACTTC. Translation: CASSLRGLAGDYLDEQYF. Full variable domain (remainder filled in from reference TRBV7-6 and TRBJ2-7): GAGVSQSPRYKVTKRGQDVALRCDPISGHVSLYWYRQALGQGPEFLTYFNYEAQQDKSGLPNDRFSAERPEGSISTLTIQRTEQRDSAMYRCASSLRGLAGDYLDEQYFGPGTRLTVT.

Only one count was recorded for this clone. This chain joins TRBV28 and TRBJ1-2, with TRBD1 matching 10 bases. This CDR3 is 15 amino acids long. V lost 6 bases to trimming and J lost 3 bases; unmatched junction nucleotides: 7. Germline V gives CDR1 MDHEN, CDR2 SYDVKM. CDR3 region: CASSRPGQGHYGYTF. DNA of the CDR3: TGTGCCAGCAGCCGGCCGGGACAGGGGCACTATGGCTACACCTTC.

V and J are TRBV10-3 and TRBJ2-7, with a tentative D call TRBD2 (5 bases). CDR3 size: 15 residues. V was clipped by 3 bases and J by 2 bases, with 14 bases between them. Germline V gives CDR1 ENHRY, CDR2 SYGVKD. The CDR3: CAISDSLAPTYEQYF. The CDR3 DNA sequence: TGTGCCATCAGTGACTCATTAGCGCCTACCTACGAGCAGTACTTC.

The chain joins TRBV11-2 to TRBJ1-4; 9 bases align to TRBD1. The germline gives CDR1 SGHAT, CDR2 FQNNGV. The CDR3 runs 15 residues. Trimming removed 5 bases from V and 7 bases from J; junction bases left unmatched: 8. This CDR3 is CASSPWGTGFEKLFF. The CDR3 bases are TGTGCCAGCAGCCCCTGGGGGACAGGGTTTGAAAAACTGTTTTTT.

The rearrangement joins TRBV3-1 (or the pseudogene TRBV3-2) to TRBJ1-1, with 9 bases identical to TRBD1. The CDR3 runs 14 residues. Germline V gives CDR1 LGHDT, CDR2 YNNKEL (reference sequence). The ends lost 3 bases at V and 5 bases at J; junction bases unmatched: 4. CDR3: CASSHEQGATEAFF. CDR3 bases: TGTGCCAGCAGCCACGAACAGGGGGCGACTGAAGCTTTCTTT.

The chain carries TRBV5-1 and TRBJ2-5; TRBD1 matches at 7 bases. The V gene's germline CDR1 is SGHRS and CDR2 YFSETQ. This CDR3 spans 15 amino acids. J was trimmed by 2 bases and V by 0 bases; bases with no gene match: 4. CDR3 in DNA: TGCGCCAGCAGCTTGGGGGACAGCCGGCAAGAGACCCAGTACTTC. Translated: CASSLGDSRQETQYF.

V is TRBV7-2 and J is TRBJ2-3; 11 bases match TRBD2. Germline values: CDR1 SGHTA, CDR2 FQGNSA. CDR3 length: 16 residues. The V segment lost 7 bases and the J segment 6 bases; nucleotides outside the gene matches: 12. The CDR3 bases are TGTGCCAGCACCGTCGTCGGGACTAGCGGCGAGGATACGCAGTATTTT. It specifies CASTVVGTSGEDTQYF.

The chain is built from TRBV4-1 and TRBJ1-1; D remains unclear. This CDR3 comprises 11 residues. With 4 bases removed from V and 10 bases from J, the gap between germline ends came to 10 bases. Germline CDR1 and CDR2: MGHRA and YSYEKL. For the CDR3, the DNA is TGCGCCAGCAGCCTCGGGATGGCAGCTTTCTTT. Translating gives CASSLGMAAFF.

The chain recombines TRBV7-8 with TRBJ2-7; possible D gene TRBD2, 6 bases. The CDR3 is made up of 14 amino acids. Deletions cut 5 bases from V and 5 bases from J, with 16 bases between. The germline V gene has CDR1 SGHVS and CDR2 FQNEAQ. As DNA, the CDR3 is TGTGCCAGCAGCGTGCAGGGTGGAGGGAACGAGCAGTACTTC. This encodes CASSVQGGGNEQYF.

V usage is TRBV6-4 and J usage is TRBJ2-7; 7 bases match TRBD1. Losses at the gene ends were 7 bases for V and 7 bases for J; bases not matched to a gene: 4. This CDR3 region has 11 residues. Germline V CDR1 and CDR2: MRHNA, SNTAGT. CDR3 sequence reads: CASNRTGEQYF. In DNA, the CDR3 is TGTGCCAGCAACCGGACAGGAGAGCAGTACTTC.

The rearrangement uses TRBV9 and TRBJ2-3, with 8 bases that match TRBD2. The CDR3 runs 17 residues. CDR1 SGDLS and CDR2 YYNGEE come from the germline V gene. J was trimmed by 3 bases and V by 0 bases; bases with no gene match: 9. The CDR3 bases are TGTGCCAGCAGCGTAGAACTAGCGGAGGGGGGAACAGATACGCAGTATTTT. Translating it yields CASSVELAEGGTDTQYF.

This clone was recorded at least ten times. The chain carries TRBV28 and TRBJ2-5; 7 bases are a match to TRBD2. The junction had 4 bases not matched to a gene; V was cut back by 8 bases and J by 4 bases. The CDR3 loop spans 12 amino acids. From germline, CDR1 is MDHEN and CDR2 SYDVKM. In nucleotides, the CDR3 is TGTGCCAGCCTTAGCGGGTCAGAGACCCAGTACTTC. It yields the protein CASLSGSETQYF.

The V call is TRBV6-4, the J call TRBJ1-6; D is uncertain. The CDR3 has 14 amino acids. V shed 6 bases and J shed 0 bases, with 6 bases lying between them. Germline values: CDR1 MRHNA, CDR2 SNTAGT. CDR3: CASSLNSYNSPLHF. The CDR3 coding sequence is TGTGCCAGCAGCCTAAACTCCTATAATTCACCCCTCCACTTT.

The chain couples TRBV21-1 to TRBJ1-2. TRBV21-1 is marked as a pseudogene. The CDR3 totals 13 residues. Here the CDR3 DNA reads TGTGCCAGCAGATATCCCGGGAACTATGGCTACACCTTC. This encodes CASRYPGNYGYTF.

The V and J genes are TRBV5-6 and TRBJ2-7, with 9 nucleotides matching TRBD2. The CDR3 contains 16 residues. With V trimmed by 3 bases and J by 0 bases, 7 bases remained unmatched. Germline V lookup: CDR1 SGHDT, CDR2 YYEEEE. The CDR3 DNA reads TGTGCCAGCAGCTCAACTAGTAGCGGGAGCTCCTACGAGCAGTACTTC. This encodes CASSSTSSGSSYEQYF.

J is TRBJ2-7 and V is TRBV13; 7 bases agree with TRBD1. The CDR3 consists of 14 residues. Germline trimming cut 0 bases from V and 2 bases from J; bases unmatched to any gene: 1. CDR1 is PRHDT, CDR2 FYEKMQ, per germline (reference sequence). The CDR3 protein is CASSLGGTAYEQYF. DNA for the CDR3: TGTGCCAGCAGCTTAGGCGGGACAGCCTACGAGCAGTACTTC. Supplemented by reference TRBV13 and TRBJ2-7, the full variable domain reads AAGVIQSPRHLIKEKRETATLKCYPIPRHDTVYWYQQGPGQDPQFLISFYEKMQSDKGSIPDRFSAQQFSDYHSELNMSSLELGDSALYFCASSLGGTAYEQYFGPGTRLTVT.

V and J are TRBV15 and TRBJ1-4; D is possibly TRBD1 (6 bases). V lost 8 bases, J lost 5 bases, and 12 bases lay in between. The CDR3 spans 13 residues. Germline V gene data show CDR1 as LNHNV and CDR2 as YYDKDF (reference sequence). CDR3 loop: CATGTGQNEKLFF. The CDR3 region has the DNA TGTGCCACCGGAACAGGGCAGAATGAAAAACTGTTTTTT. The full variable domain, in which reference TRBV15 and TRBJ1-4 provide the parts outside the CDR3, is DAMVIQNPRYQVTQFGKPVTLSCSQTLNHNVMYWYQQKSSQAPKLLFHYYDKDFNNEADTPDNFQSRRPNTSFCFLDIRSPGLGDTAMYLCATGTGQNEKLFFGSGTQLSVL.

The CDR3 region is CATSRDVEGNQPQHF. The CDR3 DNA reads as TGTGCCACCAGCAGGGACGTGGAGGGGAATCAGCCCCAGCATTTT. The chain carries TRBV15 and TRBJ1-5; D perhaps matches TRBD1 (5 bases). This CDR3 has 15 residues. The V gene lost 3 bases and the J gene lost 4 bases, with 13 bases spanning the gap. Germline lookup yields CDR1 LNHNV and CDR2 YYDKDF (reference sequence).

The rearrangement joins TRBV7-2 to TRBJ1-1, with D tentatively TRBD1 (5 bases). The CDR3 consists of 15 residues. Germline lookup yields CDR1 SGHTA and CDR2 FQGNSA. The ends were cut back, 7 bases at V and 0 bases at J, with 15 bases in the middle. CDR3 nucleotides: TGTGCCAGCAAAATCAGGGAAACCCTGAACACTGAAGCTTTCTTT. Protein: CASKIRETLNTEAFF.

The V call is TRBV5-4, the J call TRBJ2-1; a possible D gene is TRBD2 (6 bases). CDR1 SGHNT and CDR2 YYREEE come from the germline V gene (reference sequence). Trimming left V 3 bases short and J 4 bases short, with 17 bases between. CDR3 length: 16 residues. The CDR3 sequence is CASSSQGRGGYNEQFF. CDR3 DNA sequence: TGTGCCAGCAGCTCGCAAGGGCGGGGAGGTTACAATGAGCAGTTCTTC. The full variable domain, with the rest looked up from reference TRBV5-4 and TRBJ2-1, is ETGVTQSPTHLIKTRGQQVTLRCSSQSGHNTVSWYQQALGQGPQFIFQYYREEENGRGNFPPRFSGLQFPNYSSELNVNALELDDSALYLCASSSQGRGGYNEQFFGPGTRLTVL.

CDR3 in amino acids: CASSLAGVNYEQYF. DNA of the CDR3: TGTGCCAGCAGCTTAGCGGGAGTAAACTACGAGCAGTACTTC. The chain employs TRBV7-2 and TRBJ2-7, with D possibly TRBD2 on 5 matching bases. The CDR3 extends over 14 amino acids. The V end was cut by 0 bases, the J end by 3 bases, with 9 bases between. Germline loops: CDR1 SGHTA, CDR2 FQGNSA.

This clone was seen a single time. The chain links TRBV14 to TRBJ2-2, with 7 nucleotides matching TRBD2. CDR1 is SGHDN, CDR2 FVKESK, per germline. The CDR3 loop spans 18 amino acids. With V trimmed by 0 bases and J by 7 bases, 14 bases remained unmatched. For the CDR3, the DNA is TGTGCCAGCAGCCAAGAGGTCGGTCGCCTAGCGGCGGGCGGGGAGCTGTTTTTT. It translates to CASSQEVGRLAAGGELFF. Based on the CDR3 plus reference TRBV14 and TRBJ2-2, the full variable domain is EAGVTQFPSHSVIEKGQTVTLRCDPISGHDNLYWYRRVMGKEIKFLLHFVKESKQDESGMPNNRFLAERTGGTYSTLKVQPAELEDSGVYFCASSQEVGRLAAGGELFFGEGSRLTVL.

V gene TRBV2 combines with J gene TRBJ2-1, with D possibly being TRBD2 (6 bases). V was trimmed by 11 bases and J by 6 bases, leaving 17 bases between them. From germline, CDR1 is SNHLY and CDR2 FYNNEI. The CDR3 totals 13 residues. This CDR3 is CAAVTSPFNEQFF. The CDR3 DNA is TGTGCCGCCGTGACTAGTCCCTTCAATGAGCAGTTCTTC.

V usage is TRBV7-3 and J usage is TRBJ1-2; D not resolved. CDR3 length equals 16 residues. In germline, CDR1 is SGHTA, CDR2 FQGTGA. V was trimmed by 3 bases and J by 3 bases, leaving 17 bases between them. The CDR3 here is CASSFPSPGSYYGYTF. CDR3 sequence (DNA): TGTGCCAGCAGCTTCCCCTCGCCAGGTTCATACTATGGCTACACCTTC.

The V call is TRBV13, the J call TRBJ2-3, with TRBD1 matching 8 bases. Germline V gene data show CDR1 as PRHDT and CDR2 as FYEKMQ (reference sequence). The length of the CDR3 is 16 residues. After removal of 2 bases from V and 3 bases from J, the junction contained 7 bases not matched to a gene. CDR3 bases: TGTGCCAGCAGCTTAACTCAGGGGGCGAGGACAGATACGCAGTATTTT. It specifies CASSLTQGARTDTQYF.

V gene TRBV6-5 combines with J gene TRBJ1-1; D is uncertain. V lost 5 bases, J lost 6 bases, and 13 bases lay in between. The CDR3 covers 13 residues. CDR1 is MNHEY, CDR2 SVGAGI, per germline. The CDR3 protein is CASSPRVPAEAFF. The CDR3 bases are TGTGCCAGCAGTCCCCGGGTGCCGGCTGAAGCTTTCTTT.

The chain joins TRBV19 to TRBJ2-4, with 9 bases matching TRBD1. The V gene end was trimmed by 7 bases and the J gene end by 4 bases; junction bases not matched to a gene: 2. This CDR3 region has 13 residues. Germline V CDR1 and CDR2: LNHDA, SQIVND (reference sequence). The CDR3 DNA follows: TGTGCCAGTATGGACAGGGGAAAAAACATTCAGTACTTC. Residues: CASMDRGKNIQYF.

The V gene is TRBV6-1, the J gene TRBJ2-1; 9 positions match TRBD1. The CDR3 is 15 amino acids. V shed 2 bases and J 6 bases; nucleotides not matched to a gene: 5. Per the germline V gene, CDR1 is MNHNS and CDR2 is SASEGT. The CDR3 nucleotides are TGTGCCAGCAGTGAACCCGGGACAGGGCGCAATGAGCAGTTCTTC. Protein product: CASSEPGTGRNEQFF.

The rearrangement uses TRBV30 and TRBJ2-5, with a weak D call TRBD1 (6 bases). This CDR3 contains 12 residues. Germline V gives CDR1 GTSNPN, CDR2 SVGIG (reference sequence). V lost 0 bases to trimming and J lost 7 bases, with 9 bases between them. The CDR3 sequence is CAWSVLRGTQYF. Written as DNA, the CDR3 is TGTGCCTGGAGTGTACTCAGGGGGACCCAGTACTTC.